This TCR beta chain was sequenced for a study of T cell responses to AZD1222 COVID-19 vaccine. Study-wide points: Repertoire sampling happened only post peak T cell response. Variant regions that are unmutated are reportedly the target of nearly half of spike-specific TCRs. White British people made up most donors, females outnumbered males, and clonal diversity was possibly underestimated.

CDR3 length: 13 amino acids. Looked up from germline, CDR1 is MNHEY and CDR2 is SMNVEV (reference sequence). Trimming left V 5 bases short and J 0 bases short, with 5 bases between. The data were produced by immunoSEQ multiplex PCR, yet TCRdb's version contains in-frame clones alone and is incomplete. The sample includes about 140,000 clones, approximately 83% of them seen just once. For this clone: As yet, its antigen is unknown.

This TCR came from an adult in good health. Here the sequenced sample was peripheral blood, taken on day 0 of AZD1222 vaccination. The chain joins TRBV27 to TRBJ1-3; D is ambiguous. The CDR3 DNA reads TGTGCCAGCAGTATAACCTCTGGAAACACCATATATTTT. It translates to CASSITSGNTIYF.